The 5 T cell receptor beta chains below were found in one sample sequenced in a study of shared clonotypes between healthy human individuals (TCRdb year 2020). The method behind the library was the immunoSEQ multiplex PCR assay. In TCRdb, the immuneACCESS table is reduced to in-frame sequences with V and J assigned. These tables do not hold every clone; where another copy was compared, an unresolved V gene accounts for under half, and the others remain unexplained. The sample yields millions of clones; over 85% were counted once. In total, the top ten clones hold 0.1% to 0.15% of the sample. Specimen: naive CD4+ T cells sorted from blood. Taken with the paper, the label for cell subset or site translates to: CD45RA+ positively selected. The receptors originated from a man aged 18 to 30 in good health.

The chain has TRBV4-2 and TRBJ2-2, with D possibly being TRBD1 or TRBD2 (5 bases each). Trimming removed 1 base from V and 1 base from J, with 16 bases in between. This CDR3 has 18 amino acids. Germline V gene lookup returns CDR1 LGHNA and CDR2 YNFKEQ. The CDR3 protein is CASSQGGLGVVNTGELFF. Here the CDR3 DNA reads TGTGCCAGCAGCCAAGGTGGGCTGGGGGTTGTGAACACCGGGGAGCTGTTTTTT.

The genes are TRBV30 and TRBJ2-3; weak D call: TRBD2 (6 bases). CDR3 length equals 15 residues. Germline values: CDR1 GTSNPN, CDR2 SVGIG (reference sequence). Between the trimmed V and J ends, which lost 5 bases and 4 bases, there was a span of 19 bases. The CDR3, as DNA: TGTGCCTGGGCCCTCCCCGGGAGTAGGTCAGATACGCAGTATTTT. Amino acid sequence: CAWALPGSRSDTQYF.

The rearrangement uses TRBV28 and TRBJ2-1; 8 bases are a match to TRBD2. CDR3 length: 16 amino acids. J gave up 8 bases and V 3 bases, and 12 bases lay outside the gene matches. Germline CDR1 is MDHEN and CDR2 is SYDVKM. The CDR3 sequence: CASSFKRGNNVDEQFF. For the CDR3, the DNA is TGTGCCAGCAGTTTTAAGCGGGGGAACAATGTAGATGAGCAGTTCTTC.

On this clone itself: In the same sample, other DNA sequences code for this CDR3. The chain is built from TRBV29-1 and TRBJ1-1; possibly TRBD1 for D (6 bases). Trimming took 6 bases from V and 2 from J, leaving 10 bases between them. Germline CDR1 is SQVTM and CDR2 is ANQGSEA. CDR3 length: 12 amino acids. The CDR3: CSVRRGNTEAFF. The CDR3 DNA follows: TGCAGCGTCCGCAGGGGAAACACTGAAGCTTTCTTT.

The chain combines TRBV5-1 with TRBJ2-7; TRBD2 agrees at 14 bases. The CDR3 totals 16 residues. The germline V gene has CDR1 SGHRS and CDR2 YFSETQ. V lost 2 bases and J lost 0; bases outside the gene matches: 1. As DNA, the CDR3 is TGCGCCAGCAGCTTAGGACTAGCGGGGGGCTCCTACGAGCAGTACTTC. It is translated as CASSLGLAGGSYEQYF.